These T cell receptor beta chains were read from a single sample in a study of cytomegalovirus exposure and HLA in healthy donors. The assay was immunoSEQ multiplex PCR, and TCRdb's table has in-frame clones only and misses some. The sample holds just over 200,000 clones, 70% seen once. Sequenced material: PBMCs. The receptors were sampled from a man aged 40-55 years in good health and CMV-seropositive. Both conserved end residues are part of each CDR3. A D gene is named only where the DNA matches it firmly. Clone size, where shown, is once, few, many, or a class for clones that have expanded.

v_gene	abundance	j_gene	len	d_gene	CDR3aa	CDR3nt
TRBV6-5	.	TRBJ1-2	14	.	CASSREPSNYGYTF	TGTGCCAGCAGCCGGGAACCTTCTAACTATGGCTACACCTTC
TRBV6-1	.	TRBJ1-5	16	.	CASSDHPGLSNQPQHF	TGTGCCAGCAGTGACCACCCGGGACTCAGCAATCAGCCCCAGCATTTT
TRBV9	.	TRBJ2-7	15	TRBD1	CASSPSDRVVTEQYF	TGTGCCAGCAGCCCCTCAGACAGGGTCGTGACCGAGCAGTACTTC
TRBV4-3	few	TRBJ2-3	20	TRBD2	CASSQDLSGASGGPPDTQYF	TGCGCCAGCAGCCAAGATCTATCGGGGGCTAGCGGGGGGCCTCCAGATACGCAGTATTTT
TRBV18	.	TRBJ2-3	15	TRBD1	CASSPQGAPTDTQYF	TGTGCCAGCTCACCTCAGGGGGCGCCCACAGATACGCAGTATTTT
TRBV6-5	.	TRBJ1-5	14	.	CASSRLDWNQPQHF	TGTGCCAGCAGCCGGCTTGACTGGAATCAGCCCCAGCATTTT
TRBV6-1	.	TRBJ2-7	13	.	CASRGVGVGEQYF	TGTGCCAGCCGCGGTGTCGGGGTTGGCGAGCAGTACTTC
TRBV28	.	TRBJ2-7	14	.	CASSLAGGDGEQYF	TGTGCCAGCAGTTTAGCCGGCGGGGATGGGGAGCAGTACTTC
TRBV4-1	few	TRBJ2-1	17	.	CASSQRVGGRDYNEQFF	TGCGCCAGCAGCCAAAGAGTTGGTGGCAGGGACTACAATGAGCAGTTCTTC
TRBV7-3	.	TRBJ1-1	13	TRBD1	CASSLRRDSTAFF	TGTGCCAGCAGCTTAAGGAGGGACAGTACGGCTTTCTTT
TRBV11-2	.	TRBJ1-2	13	TRBD1	CASSPGQSYGYTF	TGTGCCAGCAGCCCGGGACAGTCTTATGGCTACACCTTC
TRBV19	.	TRBJ1-1	13	.	CASSQGTGTEAFF	TGTGCCAGTAGTCAGGGGACGGGCACTGAAGCTTTCTTT
TRBV11-2	.	TRBJ2-7	14	.	CASSLDPNSYEQYF	TGTGCCAGCAGCTTAGATCCAAACTCCTACGAGCAGTACTTC
TRBV4-3	.	TRBJ2-3	17	TRBD2	CASSQNLAGVLADTQYF	TGCGCCAGCAGCCAAAACCTAGCGGGGGTTCTCGCAGATACGCAGTATTTT
TRBV9	.	TRBJ2-5	17	TRBD2	CASSVEGLAGGQETQYF	TGTGCCAGCAGCGTAGAAGGGCTAGCGGGGGGACAAGAGACCCAGTACTTC
TRBV7-2	.	TRBJ2-4	14	TRBD1	CASSLADRGSIQYF	TGTGCCAGCAGCTTAGCGGACAGGGGGAGCATTCAGTACTTC
TRBV9	.	TRBJ2-1	19	TRBD2	CASSVDVERGASSYNEQFF	TGTGCCAGCAGCGTAGATGTTGAGCGGGGGGCTAGCTCCTACAATGAGCAGTTCTTC
TRBV15	.	TRBJ2-7	16	TRBD1	CATSMGAGTGGYEQYF	TGTGCCACCAGCATGGGGGCCGGGACAGGGGGGTACGAGCAGTACTTC
TRBV28	.	TRBJ2-5	16	.	CASSFPADNFQETQYF	TGTGCCAGCAGTTTCCCGGCAGACAATTTTCAAGAGACCCAGTACTTC
TRBV6-6	.	TRBJ2-5	16	TRBD2	CASLPLGSGGQETQYF	TGTGCCAGCCTCCCGCTAGGTAGCGGGGGGCAAGAGACCCAGTACTTC
TRBV28	.	TRBJ2-7	12	.	CASSLDRYEQYF	TGTGCCAGCAGTCTAGACAGGTACGAGCAGTACTTC
TRBV7-9	few	TRBJ1-1	12	.	CASSSQGIEAFF	TGTGCCAGCAGCTCCCAGGGGATTGAAGCTTTCTTT
TRBV4-2	.	TRBJ2-3	14	TRBD2	CASSQGGLADTQYF	TGTGCCAGCAGCCAAGGGGGACTAGCAGATACGCAGTATTTT
TRBV7-2	few	TRBJ2-3	16	.	CASSLVRGAFGDTQYF	TGTGCCAGCAGCTTAGTCCGGGGAGCGTTCGGAGATACGCAGTATTTT
TRBV5-6	once	TRBJ2-7	13	.	CASSLAPSYEQYF	TGTGCCAGCAGCTTGGCCCCATCCTACGAGCAGTACTTC
TRBV7-8	once	TRBJ2-7	15	TRBD1	CASSPDRLSSYEQYF	TGTGCCAGCAGCCCGGACAGGCTCAGCTCCTACGAGCAGTACTTC
TRBV5-1	once	TRBJ2-5	15	.	CASSLGAAQGETQYF	TGCGCCAGCAGCTTGGGGGCAGCCCAGGGGGAGACCCAGTACTTC
TRBV4-1	.	TRBJ2-6	14	.	CASSRDFGANVLTF	TGCGCCAGCAGCCGAGACTTTGGGGCCAACGTCCTGACTTTC
TRBV27	.	TRBJ2-7	14	.	CASSRQGLSYEQYF	TGTGCCAGCAGTAGGCAGGGCCTCTCCTACGAGCAGTACTTC
TRBV5-1	few	TRBJ2-7	14	TRBD1	CASSFGQGADEQYF	TGCGCCAGCAGCTTCGGACAGGGGGCTGACGAGCAGTACTTC